These 24 T cell receptor beta chains were all obtained from the same sample, sequenced in a study of CD8+CD57+ T cells in acquired aplastic anemia (dated 2018 in TCRdb). Sequencing was carried out with an Illumina HiSeq 2000. Genomic DNA was used as template for profiling of TCR beta VDJ combinations and CDR3 sequences. Through fastp at Q25 and MiXCR, TCRdb rebuilt clones from the public reads, retaining in-frame beta chains. Each CDR3 protein gets just one entry, which takes the most common genes and DNA from the rows behind it. Across this sample there are about 71,000 distinct CDR3 sequences, with 45% to 55% seen only once. The ten largest clones capture about 9% of the sample. Sequenced: sorted CD4+, CD8+, or CD8+CD57+ T cells (not recorded which) from PBMCs. Receptors were obtained from a human donor in good health, serving as a control.

This chain uses TRBV11-2 with TRBJ1-1; no definite D call. V lost 5 bases and J 7 bases, leaving 17 bases between the germline ends. The CDR3 spans 14 residues. The germline gives CDR1 SGHAT, CDR2 FQNNGV. The CDR3: CASSPMVRSGEAFF. CDR3 in DNA: TGTGCCAGCAGCCCCATGGTCAGGAGCGGTGAAGCTTTCTTT.

There are many counts of this clonotype. The chain carries TRBV20-1 and TRBJ1-2; D gene uncertain. V lost 3 bases and J lost 4, with 12 bases in between. In germline, CDR1 is DFQATT, CDR2 SNEGSKA (reference sequence). There are 13 residues in the CDR3. The CDR3 reads CSARDREFYGYTF. The CDR3 DNA reads TGCAGTGCTAGGGACCGAGAGTTCTATGGCTACACCTTC.

Worth noting for this clonotype: A single base separates this from a much larger clone, so it may be a read error. The chain couples TRBV10-3 to TRBJ2-1; maybe TRBD1 (6 bases). V lost 3 bases, J lost 3 bases, and 9 bases lay in between. This CDR3 is built from 14 residues. CDR1 and CDR2 from the germline V gene are ENHRY and SYGVKD. CDR3 in DNA: TGTGCCATCAGTGAAGGGGACAACTACAATGAGCAGTTCTTC. It codes for CAISEGDNYNEQFF.

The chain uses TRBV15 and TRBJ1-2; D gene unclear. The CDR3 is 16 residues long. CDR1 and CDR2 (germline): LNHNV, YYDKDF (reference sequence). Trimming cost V 7 bases and J 0 bases, with 18 bases left between them. CDR3 sequence reads: CATTLSGAGTNYGYTF. The CDR3 nucleotides are TGTGCCACCACCCTGTCGGGCGCCGGTACTAACTATGGCTACACCTTC.

V usage is TRBV19 and J usage is TRBJ2-7; 10 nucleotides agree with TRBD1. The junction had 6 bases not matched to a gene; V was cut back by 6 bases and J by 4 bases. Per the germline V gene, CDR1 is LNHDA and CDR2 is SQIVND (reference sequence). This CDR3 is built from 14 residues. CDR3 sequence: CASRPGQGSYEQYF. The CDR3 DNA sequence: TGTGCCAGTAGACCGGGACAGGGGTCGTACGAGCAGTACTTC.

The J gene is TRBJ1-5, the V gene TRBV10-3; 10 bases fit TRBD1. This CDR3 is built from 14 residues. V lost 8 bases to trimming and J lost 3 bases; unmatched junction nucleotides: 4. Germline CDR1 and CDR2: ENHRY and SYGVKD. The CDR3 DNA reads as TGTGCCATCGGGACAGGGGACTCCAATCAGCCCCAGCATTTT. Translating it yields CAIGTGDSNQPQHF.

This clonotype ranks as medium-sized (0.01 to 0.1%). V gene TRBV2 combines with J gene TRBJ1-2; D uncertain. The CDR3 contains 11 residues. With 8 bases removed from V and 8 bases from J, the gap between germline ends came to 12 bases. The V gene's germline CDR1 is SNHLY and CDR2 FYNNEI. CDR3 sequence: CASSGISGYTF. For the CDR3, the DNA is TGTGCCAGCTCGGGAATCAGCGGCTACACCTTC.

A remark on this clonotype: A read error is likely, as this CDR3 ends without the conserved phenylalanine or tryptophan. It is unclear where the CDR3 begins or ends on the DNA, so no DNA is shown, and the CDR3 is as TCRdb lists it. CDR3: CATSPPIC. This chain uses TRBV24-1 with TRBJ2-3; the table names TRBD1, a call not compared with the DNA. The CDR3 has 8 amino acids, counting both end residues. Per germline, CDR1 KGHDR and CDR2 SFDVKD.

The V gene is TRBV11-1, the J gene TRBJ2-3; 9 positions agree with TRBD2. The germline V gene has CDR1 SGHAT and CDR2 FQDESV (reference sequence). Germline trimming cut 5 bases from V and 4 bases from J; bases unmatched to any gene: 10. This CDR3 comprises 16 residues. The DNA of the CDR3 is TGTGCCAGCAGCCCCTTTGGAGCGGGGGGCGCAGATACGCAGTATTTT. This codes for CASSPFGAGGADTQYF.

In its sample, this clonotype ranks as medium-sized. The chain combines TRBV2 with TRBJ1-2; D gene uncertain. Trimming removed 6 bases from V and 7 bases from J, with 9 bases in between. The germline V gene has CDR1 SNHLY and CDR2 FYNNEI. The CDR3 is 11 residues long. The CDR3 DNA is TGTGCCAGCAGGGGCGAGGCTGGCTACACCTTC. As protein: CASRGEAGYTF.

The chain uses TRBV7-8 and TRBJ2-7, with a tentative D call TRBD2 (6 bases). CDR1 is SGHVS and CDR2 is FQNEAQ in the germline V gene. This CDR3 is 13 amino acids long. The V and J ends lost 8 bases and 3 bases respectively, with 14 bases between them. The CDR3 coding sequence is TGTGCCAGCGTGCGGGACGGTAACTACGAGCAGTACTTC. Amino acid sequence: CASVRDGNYEQYF.

About this clonotype: A much larger clone lies a single base off, so this may be a read error. The rearrangement joins TRBV12-3 or TRBV12-4 to TRBJ2-1, with D possibly TRBD2 on 6 matching bases. Trimming took 11 bases from V and 6 from J, leaving 26 bases between them. This CDR3 comprises 16 residues. DNA for the CDR3: TGTGCCGGCTTTTTAGGAGGGCCGCGTAGGACCAATGAGCAGTTCTTC. Its protein is CAGFLGGPRRTNEQFF.

The chain combines TRBV10-3 with TRBJ2-7, with a weak D call TRBD1 (6 bases). The V and J ends lost 5 bases and 1 base respectively, with 15 bases between them. The CDR3 contains 15 residues. The V gene's germline CDR1 is ENHRY and CDR2 SYGVKD. CDR3 bases: TGTGCCATCAGTCCTGACAGGACATTATCCTACGAGCAGTACTTC. Its protein is CAISPDRTLSYEQYF.

The chain joins TRBV4-2 to TRBJ2-7; D gene ambiguous. This CDR3 comprises 15 residues. Per the germline V gene, CDR1 is LGHNA and CDR2 is YNFKEQ. V lost 0 bases to trimming and J lost 5 bases, with 14 bases between them. CDR3 sequence (DNA): TGTGCCAGCAGCCAAGACCTTGACTCCCTTAACGAGCAGTACTTC. Translated: CASSQDLDSLNEQYF.

In this sample, this clonotype turned up many times. The rearrangement joins TRBV5-8 to TRBJ2-7, with D perhaps matching TRBD1 or TRBD2 (5 bases each). From germline, CDR1 is SGHTS and CDR2 YDEGEE. The CDR3 runs 12 residues. V shed 7 bases and J shed 4 bases, with 12 bases lying between them. The CDR3 DNA is TGTGCCAGCGGCCGGGGCGGGTACGAGCAGTACTTC. Amino acid sequence: CASGRGGYEQYF.

This sequence joins TRBV5-4 and TRBJ2-7; D gene unclear. Trimming took 3 bases from V and 6 from J, leaving 10 bases between them. CDR1 and CDR2 (germline): SGHNT, YYREEE (reference sequence). CDR3 size: 12 residues. The CDR3 region is CASSSMTSEQYF. CDR3 coding DNA: TGTGCCAGCAGCTCGATGACGAGCGAGCAGTACTTC.

This clonotype was seen a handful of times. This sequence may be a read error, since a much larger clone differs from it by one base. The chain has TRBV6-4 and TRBJ2-1, with TRBD2 as a possible D gene (6 bases). The V gene lost 4 bases and the J gene lost 9 bases, with 19 bases spanning the gap. Germline-derived CDR1 and CDR2 are MRHNA and SNTAGT. The CDR3 consists of 15 residues. The CDR3: CASSAWGDRGSEQFF. The CDR3 coding sequence is TGTGCCAGCAGTGCCTGGGGGGATCGGGGCTCTGAGCAGTTCTTC.

This chain's CDR3 is CASSTIWSSNQPQHF. For the CDR3, the DNA is TGTGCCAGTAGCACGATCTGGAGTAGCAATCAGCCCCAGCATTTT. This chain connects TRBV19 to TRBJ1-5; D ambiguous. Germline CDR1 LNHDA, CDR2 SQIVND (reference sequence). V lost 6 bases to trimming and J lost 0 bases, with 12 bases between them. The CDR3 consists of 15 residues. Looking up the rest from reference TRBV19 and TRBJ1-5 gives the full variable domain: DGGITQSPKYLFRKEGQNVTLSCEQNLNHDAMYWYRQDPGQGLRLIYYSQIVNDFQKGDIAEGYSVSREKKESFPLTVTSAQKNPTAFYLCASSTIWSSNQPQHFGDGTRLSIL.

The table lists this clonotype with many counts. This rearrangement joins TRBV5-1 to TRBJ2-7, with TRBD1 matching 10 bases. V dropped 2 bases and J dropped 3; count of bases not matched to a gene: 14. There are 18 residues in the CDR3. CDR1 is SGHRS, CDR2 YFSETQ, per germline. In DNA form, the CDR3 reads TGCGCCAGCAGCTTCCGGGACAGGGGATCTAATATGGACTACGAGCAGTACTTC. This codes for CASSFRDRGSNMDYEQYF.

The gene calls are TRBV20-1 and TRBJ1-3, with 7 bases aligning to TRBD1. The CDR3 sequence is 14 residues long. Germline-derived CDR1 and CDR2 are DFQATT and SNEGSKA (reference sequence). The V segment lost 6 bases and the J segment 2 bases; nucleotides outside the gene matches: 7. The chain's CDR3 is CSAKPQGTGNTIYF. The CDR3 bases are TGCAGTGCCAAGCCACAGGGGACTGGAAACACCATATATTTT.

V gene TRBV7-9 combines with J gene TRBJ2-3; D is possibly TRBD1 or TRBD2 (5 bases each). This CDR3 has 13 residues. Trimming stripped 5 bases from V and 3 bases from J, with 9 bases between. Germline assignment: CDR1 SEHNR and CDR2 FQNEAQ (reference sequence). The CDR3 is CASSPGTTDTQYF. CDR3 nucleotides: TGTGCCAGCAGCCCCGGGACGACAGATACGCAGTATTTT.

In nucleotides, the CDR3 is TGCGCCAGCGGGGACAGTCGATCACCCCTCCACTTT. It is translated as CASGDSRSPLHF. V and J are TRBV10-1 and TRBJ1-6; TRBD1 agrees at 7 bases. Trimming cost V 8 bases and J 10 bases; bases outside gene matches: 5. CDR1 is WNHNN and CDR2 is SYGVQD in the germline V gene (reference sequence). The CDR3 loop spans 12 amino acids.

This clonotype was seen repeatedly, ten times or more. The rearrangement uses TRBV6-5 and TRBJ1-1; tentatively, D is TRBD1 (6 bases). This CDR3 spans 11 amino acids. V lost 4 bases, J lost 8 bases, and 8 bases lay in between. Germline V gene sequence: CDR1 MNHEY, CDR2 SVGAGI. The CDR3 reads CASSWGTEAFF. CDR3 nucleotides: TGTGCCAGCAGTTGGGGGACAGAAGCTTTCTTT.

The rearrangement uses TRBV12-3 or TRBV12-4 and TRBJ2-1; D remains unclear. V lost 4 bases, J lost 6 bases, and 7 bases lay in between. The CDR3 has 12 residues. This CDR3 reads CASSYRSNEQFF. The CDR3 nucleotides are TGTGCCAGCAGTTACAGAAGCAATGAGCAGTTCTTC.